This TCR beta chain was captured in a study of cytomegalovirus exposure and HLA in healthy donors. In this sample, this clone turned up a few times. PCR amplification relied on 60 Vbeta primers (plus 13 Jbeta primers). Profiled with immunoSEQ multiplex PCR; TCRdb holds only in-frame clones, not every one. The sample contains 110,000 to 150,000 clones, roughly three quarters of which appear only once. Germline V lookup: CDR1 LNHDA, CDR2 SQIVND (reference sequence). The CDR3 contains 13 residues. V shed 7 bases and J shed 8 bases, with 17 bases lying between them. The sample comprised PBMCs. The chain has TRBV19 and TRBJ1-1; D may be TRBD1 (6 bases). The sequence derives from a female donor in good health and CMV-seronegative. The CDR3 bases are TGTGCCAGTACTACGAACTCCAGGGGCGAAGCTTTCTTT. The encoded protein is CASTTNSRGEAFF.